This T cell receptor beta chain comes out of a study of cytomegalovirus exposure and HLA in healthy donors (dated by TCRdb to about 2017). General notes on the study: An earlier analysis of some 600 of the donors reported 276 Gb of sequence data and 117 million unique TCR beta sequences obtained from about 170 million T cells. An early release that covered roughly 600 HLA-typed donors contained about 300 gigabases of sequencing data and 65 million to 100 million unique TCR sequences. Of the roughly 400 genotyped donors, approximately 83% fell in the genetic ancestry cluster associated with self-reported Caucasian donors. The study was designed to test whether signatures of past pathogen exposure could be identified by cataloging public T cell receptors. The T cell repertoires of about 700 subjects were profiled by immunosequencing and related to cytomegalovirus serostatus. Besides the first cohort of more than 650 subjects, a separate validation cohort made up of roughly 130 different subjects was used. High-throughput TCR immunosequencing, statistical association of individual TCRs with disease status, and machine learning were combined to predict cytomegalovirus infection status. In a later analysis, previously published TCR beta repertoires from 550 to 750 donors were re-analyzed and high-resolution HLA genotyping was added so that TCR occurrence patterns could be studied. In the later analysis, no new phenotypic data were used to find candidate immune exposures; instead, reliance was placed on TCR beta sequences and their occurrence across donors. To decide whether each TCR beta V gene segment behaved as functional or pseudogenic, an earlier analysis of some 540 of the donors relied on high-throughput TCR beta sequencing. Alongside the repertoire data, information on donor age, sex, ethnicity and CMV serostatus was compiled. A later genetic analysis took genome-wide SNP genotypes for about 60% of the roughly 670 donors and used that subset as a discovery cohort. Every repertoire in the discovery cohort had been generated on one and the same sequencing platform. HLA typing included class I and class II loci at four-digit resolution. The number of typed donors differed by locus: about 629-630 for A, B, C, DRB1 and DQB1; approximately 520 for DQA1; some 590 for DPA1; and around 450 for DPB1. Roughly five DR-DQ haplotypes were handled as single units for association and clustering, since linkage in the cohort was strong. Across roughly 420 genotyped donors of the cohort, an average of about 250,000 unique TCR beta nucleotide sequences per donor were sequenced, and roughly 20% of those sequences were non-productive.

What the study reported, not specific to this receptor: HLA typing was unavailable for some donors at each locus, so association tests used only the typed subset. According to a later genetic analysis, donors in an Asian-associated ancestry cluster had fewer N-insertions in productive TCRs than the approximately 710-donor mean. While some public TCRs were present in many individuals, most TCR sequences turned up only very rarely across donors. A later analysis associated about 17,000 TCR beta sequences with specific HLA alleles at a false discovery rate of 0.05. Over 15 rarely observed V segments, including chromosome 9 orphons, were excluded from the earlier analysis of some 590 of the donors because counts were too low. The classifier was reported to diagnose cytomegalovirus status with high specificity and sensitivity in both the original and validation cohorts. The authors suggested that the approach could potentially be generalized to other disease states and immunological phenotypes. A further reported finding was that TCR beta sequences accurately predicted the HLA-A and HLA-B alleles for most subjects in the first cohort. In an earlier analysis of some 500 of the donors, most TCR beta V segments were observed in productive rearrangements about 87% or about 30% of the time, broadly matching IMGT annotations. According to a later analysis, most CMV-associated TCR beta chains appeared to be HLA-restricted, and the HLA associations seemed to be driven largely by CMV exposure. In vitro tests confirmed that three of the cytomegalovirus-associated TCR beta chains recognize cytomegalovirus antigens. A later genetic analysis associated a missense DCLRE1C variant with V-gene and J-gene trimming of TCR beta chains, and an independent cohort replicated the association. The presence/absence analyses assumed that sequencing depth was roughly uniform across donors, and that assumption may not be true. Several of the top co-occurrence clusters appeared to be linked to parvovirus B19, influenza, CMV and Epstein-Barr virus, according to a later analysis. Linkage disequilibrium might explain the correlated functional status among segregating V segments, but an unknown experimental factor could not be excluded. The 87-base-pair reads could not distinguish some IMGT-functional V segments, including TRBV6-2 and TRBV6-3, so those segments were excluded. According to a later analysis, TCR association rates differed among HLA loci, with DRB1 alleles showing the most associated TCRs and HLA-C alleles showing the fewest. When HLA alleles, especially DR and DQ, strongly co-occurred, TCR associations were difficult to assign to individual alleles. In a later analysis, HLA-associated TCR beta chains were found to be more clonally expanded and to have lower generation probabilities than equally common non-associated chains. Immune exposure information for the cohort was limited to CMV serostatus. A cluster of highly shared sequence variants was judged likely to be a technical artifact of the sequencing pipeline. Only TCR beta chains were sequenced in this cohort, and the absence of alpha or paired-chain data limited detectable features. A total of 150 or so TCR beta chains were listed by the study as associated with cytomegalovirus.

The CDR3 spans 18 residues, from the cysteine through the phenylalanine. Left in the record is the CDR3 DNA by itself, 54 bases read in frame from the first base. The CDR1 and CDR2 encoded by the germline V gene are LGHNA and YNFKEQ. Germline trimming amounts to 4 bases on V and 0 bases on J, with 6 as the count of junction bases outside the gene matches. Libraries came from the immunoSEQ multiplex PCR assay. A mixture of 60 forward primers for TCR Vbeta segments and 13 reverse primers for TCR Jbeta segments was used in the multiplex PCR. The CDR3 region of rearranged TCR beta genes was amplified from genomic DNA with a multiplex PCR assay. Amplified TCR beta libraries were sequenced as 87-base-pair reads on the Illumina HiSeq System. The authors processed their data as follows. A later analysis counted tens of millions of unique TCR beta chains across the 550 to 750 repertoires, and about 10 million of these chains were shared by at least two donors. Raw reads were error-corrected and collapsed into unique sequences with a nearest-neighbor algorithm that merged closely related sequences to remove PCR and sequencing errors. To assign V, D and J gene segments, CDR3 sequences were aligned to IMGT reference sequences. For a sequence to be retained, a match of at least six nucleotides was required to both a V gene segment and a J gene segment. Rearrangements were called productive when the CDR3 lacked stop codons and stayed in frame with V and J; all others were non-productive. CDR3 was defined according to IMGT convention as the region running from the second conserved V-encoded cysteine to the conserved J-encoded phenylalanine. The earlier analysis of roughly 590 of the donors excluded sequences that lacked an unambiguous match to a single V gene segment. In an earlier analysis of a few hundred of the donors, V segments were called functional above 56.7% productive rearrangements and were called segregating when the between-donor standard deviation exceeded 5%. A statistical classification framework was developed to diagnose cytomegalovirus status using the catalog of TCR beta chain sequences. A later analysis assigned V and J genes by comparing TCR nucleotide sequences with IMGT/GENE-DB human TR gene sequences. Using the TCRdist pipeline, a later analysis assigned CDR3 sequences along with most-parsimonious VDJ recombination scenarios. A later analysis defined each TCR beta chain by its CDR3 amino acid sequence plus V-gene family, and excluded reads lacking a unique V-gene family. To address suspected cross-contamination and a sequencing artifact, a later analysis removed several hundred highly shared, low-generation-probability nucleotide sequences. A later analysis calculated a clonal expansion index for each public chain from normalized within-repertoire ranks of inferred template counts. In a later analysis, generation probabilities were computed with a VDJ recombination model fitted to out-of-frame rearrangements, and the resulting probabilities were checked against IGoR. A later analysis scored TCR-TCR, TCR-HLA and TCR-CMV co-occurrence with hypergeometric tests, applying a repertoire-size bias correction to TCR pairs. To estimate false discovery rates, a later analysis permuted the HLA or CMV assignments 20 times. In a later analysis, co-occurring TCRs were grouped using DBSCAN, and TCRdist sequence similarity was added for clustering within HLA-allele-positive subsets. Repertoires with fewer than 30,000 or more than 120,000 public chains, plus five repertoires with anomalous nucleotide sharing, were excluded from co-occurrence clustering. TCRdb took this table from immuneACCESS and kept in-frame rearrangements with V and J called. Such tables lack part of the clones; where checked against another copy, unresolved V genes explain under half of the gap, and the rest is unexplained. Clone size and V and J calls were adopted from that table, with D and trimming inferred from the DNA. This sample holds about 150,000 clones; around 90% were observed only once. The ten largest account for more than 0.5% of the sample.

The cohort was made up of about 670 healthy bone marrow donors. All cohort members were sampled while nominally healthy, although unrecorded immune exposures were likely present. The donor tested CMV seronegative, placing the donor among the 352 seronegative members of the cohort. Every donor gave a peripheral blood sample, and the peripheral blood mononuclear cells from that sample were used for TCR beta sequencing. The Qiagen DNeasy Blood Extraction Kit was used to extract genomic DNA from the blood cell samples. As regards this clone: No cognate antigen has been identified for it. No much larger clone exists at a distance of one base, and base qualities are not known.

Sequenced material: PBMCs. The chain is encoded by TRBV4-2 joined to TRBJ2-6, with TRBD1 identical over 10 junction bases. The receptor was isolated from a woman aged 40 to 55 in good health and CMV-seronegative. The CDR3 reads CASSLGQGTSSGANVLTF. The DNA reads as follows: TGTGCCAGCAGCCTGGGACAGGGGACAAGCTCTGGGGCCAACGTCCTGACTTTC.